What follows are 14 T cell receptor beta chains derived from one specimen sequenced in a study of cytomegalovirus exposure and HLA in healthy donors. A multiplex PCR was run with 60 Vbeta primers and 13 Jbeta primers. Assay: immunoSEQ multiplex PCR; the TCRdb copy retains only in-frame clones and omits some. The data hold 130,000 or so clones, with 84% observed a single time. Sequencing was done on a sample of PBMCs. These receptor sequences come from a woman aged 18-35 years in good health and CMV-seropositive.

V usage is TRBV5-4 and J usage is TRBJ1-1; D possibly corresponds to TRBD1 (6 bases). The CDR3 length is 14 residues. Germline CDR1 SGHNT, CDR2 YYREEE (reference sequence). Trimming shortened V by 2 bases and J by 4 bases, and 12 bases separated the two germline ends. The CDR3 here is CASSFAGASTEAFF. The CDR3 DNA reads TGTGCCAGCAGCTTTGCGGGGGCGAGCACTGAAGCTTTCTTT.

The DNA of the CDR3 is TGTGCCAGCAGTCCGGGACAGGACTATGGCTACACCTTC. This translates into CASSPGQDYGYTF. The V call is TRBV6-5, the J call TRBJ1-2; 8 bases agree with TRBD1. The length of the CDR3 is 13 residues. J gave up 3 bases and V 5 bases, and 2 bases lay outside the gene matches. Germline lookup yields CDR1 MNHEY and CDR2 SVGAGI.

CDR3 amino acids: CASSLWIGGDTIYF. CDR3 nucleotide sequence: TGTGCCAGCAGCTTATGGATAGGAGGGGACACCATATATTTT. The V and J genes are TRBV7-6 and TRBJ1-3; tentatively, D is TRBD1 (5 bases). The germline CDR1 and CDR2 sequences are SGHVS and FNYEAQ. The V gene lost 2 bases and the J gene lost 8 bases, with 13 bases spanning the gap. This CDR3 has 14 residues.

The CDR3: CATSITGTYEQYF. CDR3 bases: TGTGCCACCTCTATTACAGGGACCTACGAGCAGTACTTC. This sequence joins TRBV6-5 and TRBJ2-7; the D gene is possibly TRBD1 (6 bases). The CDR3 spans 13 residues. V lost 10 bases, J lost 2 bases, and 15 bases lay in between. The V gene's germline CDR1 is MNHEY and CDR2 SVGAGI.

The rearrangement links TRBV14 to TRBJ2-5; tentatively, D is TRBD2 (6 bases). In germline, CDR1 is SGHDN, CDR2 FVKESK. V lost 4 bases and J 4 bases, leaving 13 bases between the germline ends. The CDR3 runs 14 residues. The CDR3 loop reads CASSRLGEAETQYF. For the CDR3, the DNA is TGTGCCAGCAGCCGCCTGGGGGAGGCAGAGACCCAGTACTTC.

This chain connects TRBV11-3 to TRBJ2-2, with D perhaps TRBD2 (6 bases). There are 16 residues in the CDR3. Trimming stripped 5 bases from V and 6 bases from J, with 19 bases between. Germline CDR1 reads SGHNT; CDR2 reads YENEEA. In DNA, the CDR3 is TGTGCCAGCAGCCCGCGAGGAGGGAAGGAGGCCGGGGAGCTGTTTTTT. This encodes CASSPRGGKEAGELFF. Full variable domain (missing parts from reference TRBV11-3 and TRBJ2-2): EAGVVQSPRYKIIEKKQPVAFWCNPISGHNTLYWYLQNLGQGPELLIRYENEEAVDDSQLPKDRFSAERLKGVDSTLKIQPAELGDSAVYLCASSPRGGKEAGELFFGEGSRLTVL.

V and J are TRBV7-9 and TRBJ2-3; 11 bases agree with TRBD2. The germline gives CDR1 SEHNR, CDR2 FQNEAQ (reference sequence). Losses at the gene ends were 6 bases for V and 5 bases for J; bases not matched to a gene: 7. This CDR3 is 15 amino acids long. In DNA form, the CDR3 reads TGTGCCAGCAGATCCCTAGCGGGGGGCCTAGATACGCAGTATTTT. Protein: CASRSLAGGLDTQYF.

The V and J genes are TRBV5-5 and TRBJ2-7; 11 bases are a match to TRBD1. The germline gives CDR1 SGHKS, CDR2 YYEKEE (reference sequence). This CDR3 contains 15 residues. V was pared by 4 bases and J by 0 bases, with 3 bases of the junction left unmatched. The CDR3 reads CASSPGQGVSYEQYF. CDR3 DNA: TGTGCCAGCAGCCCGGGACAGGGGGTCTCCTACGAGCAGTACTTC.

The chain couples TRBV6-1 to TRBJ2-2, with 8 bases fitting TRBD2. Losses at the gene ends were 3 bases for V and 5 bases for J; bases not matched to a gene: 14. CDR1 is MNHNS, CDR2 SASEGT, per germline. This CDR3 is 18 amino acids long. In DNA, the CDR3 is TGTGCCAGCAGTGACCGGGACGGTAGCGGGGTGGCAACCGGGGAGCTGTTTTTT. Its translation is CASSDRDGSGVATGELFF.

The chain is built from TRBV4-1 and TRBJ1-1, with TRBD1 matching 9 bases. Losses at the gene ends were 5 bases for V and 1 base for J; bases not matched to a gene: 5. This CDR3 comprises 15 residues. Germline V gene sequence: CDR1 MGHRA, CDR2 YSYEKL. The CDR3 region is CASSNLGQGNTEAFF. CDR3 coding DNA: TGCGCCAGCAGCAACTTGGGACAGGGGAACACTGAAGCTTTCTTT.

V gene TRBV6-1 combines with J gene TRBJ2-2; 7 bases fit TRBD2. The CDR3 is 15 residues long. V lost 6 bases, J lost 1 base, and 5 bases stayed unmatched. The germline V gene encodes CDR1 MNHNS and CDR2 SASEGT. In DNA form, the CDR3 reads TGTGCCAGCAGGGGGGACTACTGGAACACCGGGGAGCTGTTTTTT. It yields the protein CASRGDYWNTGELFF.

Note on this clone: An end of the junction does not agree with germline; a read error may underlie this. The chain couples TRBV7-9 to TRBJ2-5; weak D call: TRBD1 (6 bases). The CDR3 covers 13 residues. Per germline, CDR1 SEHNR and CDR2 FQNEAQ (reference sequence). This CDR3 reads CSSRRDIQETQYF. The CDR3 DNA reads as TGTTCCAGCCGCCGGGACATACAAGAGACCCAGTACTTC.

The CDR3 region has the DNA TGCGCCAGCAGTGAGTTTACAGGGAGTGGCTACACCTTC. Encoded protein: CASSEFTGSGYTF. The chain couples TRBV10-1 to TRBJ1-2; TRBD1 is a possible D gene (6 bases). This CDR3 has 13 amino acids. Germline V gene lookup returns CDR1 WNHNN and CDR2 SYGVQD (reference sequence). With 1 base removed from V and 7 bases from J, the gap between germline ends came to 10 bases.

The V gene is TRBV11-2, the J gene TRBJ2-3; 12 nucleotides align to TRBD2. Germline CDR1 SGHAT, CDR2 FQNNGV. CDR3 size: 17 residues. V lost 4 bases and J lost 4; bases outside the gene matches: 9. DNA for the CDR3: TGTGCCAGCAGCTCGCGGCTAGCGGGGGGGGGAGCAGATACGCAGTATTTT. It codes for CASSSRLAGGGADTQYF. Supplemented by reference TRBV11-2 and TRBJ2-3, the full variable domain reads EAGVAQSPRYKIIEKRQSVAFWCNPISGHATLYWYQQILGQGPKLLIQFQNNGVVDDSQLPKDRFSAERLKGVDSTLKIQPAKLEDSAVYLCASSSRLAGGGADTQYFGPGTRLTVL.